Presented here are 13 T cell receptor beta chains from one specimen sequenced in a study of blood T cell repertoires in COVID-19. Some clones are missing from TCRdb's copy, which holds only in-frame ones; the method was immunoSEQ multiplex PCR. The sample includes some 80,000 clones, almost 90% of them seen just once. The sample taken for sequencing was peripheral blood. Every receptor here comes from a human donor in a cohort sampled during active COVID-19.

This clone occurred once. The chain employs TRBV5-4 and TRBJ2-5, with 15 bases identical to TRBD2. Losses at the gene ends were 4 bases for V and 3 bases for J; bases not matched to a gene: 7. Germline V gene lookup returns CDR1 SGHNT and CDR2 YYREEE (reference sequence). CDR3 length equals 17 residues. In DNA, the CDR3 is TGTGCCAGCAGCCCCGGACTAGCGGGGGGGCCGGAAGAGACCCAGTACTTC. The encoded protein is CASSPGLAGGPEETQYF.

Concerning this clone itself: At one end the junction does not follow the germline gene, possibly because of a read error. The rearrangement uses TRBV19 and TRBJ2-3; 7 positions match TRBD2. CDR1 is LNHDA and CDR2 is SQIVND in the germline V gene (reference sequence). The CDR3 is made up of 17 amino acids. The CDR3 region is CASRIGAASGSTDTQYF. The CDR3 DNA follows: TGTGCCAGTAGGATAGGAGCGGCTAGCGGTAGCACAGATACGCAGTATTTT.

The gene calls are TRBV27 and TRBJ2-1; TRBD2 matches at 8 bases. CDR1 is MNHEY and CDR2 is SMNVEV in the germline V gene (reference sequence). This CDR3 has 16 residues. Trimming cost V 5 bases and J 0 bases; bases outside gene matches: 6. CDR3 nucleotides: TGTGCCAGCAGTCCATTAGCGGGATTCTCCTACAATGAGCAGTTCTTC. Translating gives CASSPLAGFSYNEQFF.

The rearrangement links TRBV12-2 to TRBJ2-7; the table's TRBD1 call for D was not verified on the DNA. TRBV12-2 counts as a pseudogene. The CDR3 spans 13 residues. The CDR3 reads CASRFGTGGVQYF. In nucleotides, the CDR3 is TGTGCAAGTCGCTTTGGGACAGGGGGCGTGCAGTACTTC.

V and J are TRBV6-2 or TRBV6-3 and TRBJ2-4; TRBD1 matches 7 bases. CDR3 length: 14 amino acids. The germline gives CDR1 MNHEY, CDR2 SVGEGT. Trimming removed 4 bases from V and 6 bases from J; junction bases left unmatched: 6. The CDR3 coding sequence is TGTGCCAGCAGTTTTTCCGGGACAGTAAACATTCAGTACTTC. Amino acids: CASSFSGTVNIQYF.

This rearrangement joins TRBV18 to TRBJ2-5, with D maybe TRBD2 (6 bases). Trimming removed 2 bases from V and 5 bases from J, with 15 bases in between. The length of the CDR3 is 15 residues. In germline, CDR1 is KGHSH, CDR2 LQKENI. The DNA for the CDR3 is TGTGCCAGCTCACCAGGATTGCGGGGAGAGGAGACCCAGTACTTC. Protein: CASSPGLRGEETQYF.

J is TRBJ2-7 and V is TRBV7-8, with 9 bases that match TRBD1. Germline loops: CDR1 SGHVS, CDR2 FQNEAQ. V lost 8 bases, J lost 2 bases, and 7 bases stayed unmatched. The CDR3 totals 14 residues. DNA for the CDR3: TGTGCCAGCGGACAGGGGATAGTGGCCTACGAGCAGTACTTC. It specifies CASGQGIVAYEQYF.

This chain connects TRBV27 to TRBJ2-1; D not certain. The germline CDR1 and CDR2 sequences are MNHEY and SMNVEV (reference sequence). The CDR3 contains 13 residues. The ends were cut back, 4 bases at V and 1 base at J, with 5 bases in the middle. CDR3 loop: CASSYSSYNEQFF. The CDR3 coding sequence is TGTGCCAGCAGTTACAGTTCCTACAATGAGCAGTTCTTC.

The chain joins TRBV7-9 to TRBJ2-7; 7 nucleotides agree with TRBD1. CDR1 and CDR2 (germline): SEHNR, FQNEAQ (reference sequence). With V trimmed by 5 bases and J by 2 bases, 15 bases remained unmatched. The CDR3 sequence is 17 residues long. The CDR3 loop reads CASSPPRSKGAAYEQYF. The CDR3 nucleotides read TGTGCCAGCAGCCCCCCCCGATCGAAGGGGGCTGCCTACGAGCAGTACTTC.

This chain joins TRBV19 and TRBJ1-5, with TRBD1 as a possible D gene (6 bases). Trimming left V 6 bases short and J 7 bases short, with 16 bases between. The CDR3 is 14 amino acids. The germline V gene encodes CDR1 LNHDA and CDR2 SQIVND (reference sequence). This CDR3 reads CASSPNRARQPQHF. CDR3 in DNA: TGTGCCAGTAGCCCCAACAGGGCCCGGCAGCCCCAGCATTTT.

The V and J genes are TRBV9 and TRBJ2-1, with 11 nucleotides matching TRBD1. CDR1 SGDLS and CDR2 YYNGEE come from the germline V gene. The CDR3 totals 16 residues. V was clipped by 1 base and J by 4 bases; unmatched bases: 4. The DNA for the CDR3 is TGTGCCAGCAGCGTACTGGACAGGGGGCTTTACAATGAGCAGTTCTTC. Translated, it gives CASSVLDRGLYNEQFF.

This chain joins TRBV4-2 and TRBJ2-3; D might be TRBD2 (6 bases). CDR3 size: 17 residues. V dropped 0 bases and J dropped 4 bases, with 17 bases sitting between them. CDR1 is LGHNA, CDR2 YNFKEQ, per germline. CDR3: CASSQDLMGGGADTQYF. CDR3 sequence (DNA): TGTGCCAGCAGCCAAGATCTTATGGGAGGCGGAGCAGATACGCAGTATTTT.

This chain connects TRBV4-1 to TRBJ2-1; D call uncertain. V was clipped by 1 base and J by 7 bases, with 5 bases between them. The CDR3 length is 12 residues. Per germline, CDR1 MGHRA and CDR2 YSYEKL. The CDR3 DNA reads as TGCGCCAGCAGCCAAGTTCAAAATGAGCAGTTCTTC. Translated, it gives CASSQVQNEQFF.